This TCR beta chain was observed in a study of Ad26.COV2.S vaccination and SARS-CoV-2 variants. About the research overall: Vaccine-arm donor from the placebo-controlled COV1001 Ad26.COV2.S trial. Donor got 5x10^10 or 1x10^11 viral particles of Ad26.COV2.S. Study findings and constraints: Vaccinees displayed broader spike-specific TCR repertoires than placebo recipients. The breadth of spike-specific CD8+ and CD4+ T cell responses after vaccination was reportedly substantial.

As for treatment: some 20 received Ad26.COV2.S at low or high dose, single or two shots; several received placebo; per-sample allocation not given. Day 63 after the first vaccine or placebo injection was the time point for sampling. Produced via immunoSEQ multiplex PCR; TCRdb's table is partial and in-frame only. The sample includes around 380,000 clones, about 88% seen only once; the top ten take 3% to 3.5%. Regarding this clone: Its antigen is currently unknown.

The sequence came from a person aged 18-60 years who received the Ad26.COV2.S COVID-19 vaccine or a placebo. Material: peripheral blood, obtained in a trial of Ad26.COV2.S vaccine versus placebo.

The CDR3 loop is CASSTTTGLEGNEQFF. CDR3 DNA: TGCGCCAGCAGCACCACGACAGGCCTGGAGGGCAATGAGCAGTTCTTC. The V gene is TRBV5-1, the J gene TRBJ2-1, with D tentatively TRBD1 or TRBD2 (6 bases each). Germline V gives CDR1 SGHRS, CDR2 YFSETQ. The CDR3 extends over 16 amino acids. V was shortened by 4 bases and J by 6 bases, with 20 bases between the two germline ends.